Listed below are T cell receptor beta chains from one sample, sequenced in a study of control samples from healthy donors and cancer patients. Generated by immunoSEQ multiplex PCR, the TCRdb table keeps only in-frame clones and is missing some. The table lists approximately 120,000 clones, 75% to 95% of them singletons. Sample: blood. These receptors came from a human donor in good health. The donor label of this sample is uncertain. The CDR3 runs from the conserved cysteine through the conserved F or W. The D gene is left open where the match is weak. Size is stated for part of the rows, as once, few or many counts, or as a class when the clone is expanded.

v_gene	d_gene	j_gene	abundance	CDR3nt	CDR3aa
TRBV30	.	TRBJ1-6	.	TGTGCCGGCCATGGGACCTTGCGTTCACCCCTCCACTTT	CAGHGTLRSPLHF
TRBV7-9	.	TRBJ1-5	.	TGTGCCAGCAGCTTTCCGGGCGAAAATCAGCCCCAGCATTTT	CASSFPGENQPQHF
TRBV11-2	.	TRBJ2-4	.	TGTGCCAGCAGCTTAGTGGCCCGGGGCCACGAAAACATTCAGTACTTC	CASSLVARGHENIQYF
TRBV2	.	TRBJ2-5	once	TGTGCCAGCAGTGTCCAAGAGACCCAGTACTTC	CASSVQETQYF
TRBV27	.	TRBJ2-4	.	TGTGCCAGCAGTTTATCTGTACTCCGGGCGAGGGGGGGTAACATTCAGTACTTC	CASSLSVLRARGGNIQYF
TRBV6-4	TRBD2	TRBJ2-1	.	TGTGCCAGCAGTGTCCTAGCGGGGGGGGCATACAATGAGCAGTTCTTC	CASSVLAGGAYNEQFF
TRBV6-1	.	TRBJ1-5	.	TGTGCCAGCAGTGAGGGCAGCACAGTGTTTTGGCAGCCCCAGCATTTT	CASSEGSTVFWQPQHF
TRBV10-3	.	TRBJ1-1	.	TGTGCCATCAGTGAGTCTGGGGGGAACACTGAAGCTTTCTTT	CAISESGGNTEAFF
TRBV12-3/TRBV12-4	.	TRBJ2-3	.	TGTGCCAGCAGTGGGGCCACAGATACGCAGTATTTT	CASSGATDTQYF
TRBV25-1	TRBD1	TRBJ1-4	.	TGTGCCAGCAGTGGGGGGCCCGGGACAGGGGTGGAAAAACTGTTTTTT	CASSGGPGTGVEKLFF
TRBV18	.	TRBJ1-2	once	TGTGCCAGCTCACCAGAGGTACGGACAACCTATGGCTACACCTTC	CASSPEVRTTYGYTF
TRBV18	.	TRBJ1-1	.	TGTGCCAGCTCACCAACGGCGGTGAACACTGAAGCTTTCTTT	CASSPTAVNTEAFF
TRBV28	.	TRBJ1-1	.	TGTGCCAGCAGACAGAACACTGAAGCTTTCTTT	CASRQNTEAFF
TRBV6-5	TRBD1	TRBJ2-7	.	TGTGCCAGCAGTCGGGACAGCTCAAGTCGGGAGCAGTACTTC	CASSRDSSSREQYF
TRBV3-1/TRBV3-2	.	TRBJ1-1	.	TGTGCCAGCAGCCAAGACGGCAGGGTGGATGAAGCTTTCTTT	CASSQDGRVDEAFF
TRBV25-1	TRBD1	TRBJ1-1	few	TGTGCCAGTTACGACAGGGGAGGAGGAGCTTTCTTT	CASYDRGGGAFF
TRBV5-4	.	TRBJ1-4	.	TGTGCCAGCAGCTTGGACGGCCTGGAGAAACTGTTTTTT	CASSLDGLEKLFF
TRBV2	TRBD2	TRBJ2-3	.	TGTGCCACGATAGCGGGTGAGACAGATACGCAGTATTTT	CATIAGETDTQYF
TRBV28	TRBD1	TRBJ1-1	.	TGTGCCAGCAGTTTGATAGGGGGCGCGCGGAACACTGAAGCTTTCTTT	CASSLIGGARNTEAFF
TRBV27	TRBD1	TRBJ2-7	.	TGTGCCAGCAGTTTGTGGGGGCAGGGGGCCTACGAGCAGTACTTC	CASSLWGQGAYEQYF
TRBV5-1	TRBD2	TRBJ2-5	.	TGCGCCAGCAGCTTGGCGGCGGGGGGACACCAAGAGACCCAGTACTTC	CASSLAAGGHQETQYF
TRBV6-5	.	TRBJ2-2	.	TGTGCCAGTAAGGGAGTGGGTTTGGGGGAGCTGTTTTTT	CASKGVGLGELFF
TRBV6-5	.	TRBJ1-1	.	TGTGCCAGCACCCTGGGGAGGACTGAAGCTTTCTTT	CASTLGRTEAFF
TRBV6-1	.	TRBJ1-3	.	TGTGCCAGCAGTGAAGTATTGGCAGGGTTTGGGGCCGCAATTTCTGGAAACACCATATATTTT	CASSEVLAGFGAAISGNTIYF
TRBV18	.	TRBJ2-3	once	TGTGCCAGCTCACCACAGGCAGATACGCAGTATTTT	CASSPQADTQYF
TRBV5-1	.	TRBJ1-1	.	TGCGCCAGCACATGGACAGATTTGAACACTGAAGCTTTCTTT	CASTWTDLNTEAFF
TRBV28	TRBD1	TRBJ2-7	.	TGTGCCAGCAGTTTAGAACAGGGGATTGCCGAGCAGTACTTC	CASSLEQGIAEQYF
TRBV12-3/TRBV12-4	.	TRBJ1-5	.	TGTGCCAGCAGCTATATCGGGCAGCCCCAGCATTTT	CASSYIGQPQHF
TRBV7-8	.	TRBJ1-3	.	TGTGCCAGCAGCTTAGTAGCAGGAACCCGCTCTGGAAACACCATATATTTT	CASSLVAGTRSGNTIYF
TRBV19	.	TRBJ2-7	.	TGTGCCAGTACCCTTAGGGTAGGGCTGGCCGAGCAGTACTTC	CASTLRVGLAEQYF
TRBV19	.	TRBJ2-3	once	TGTGCCAGTAGTCCCGTGGGACGTACAGATACGCAGTATTTT	CASSPVGRTDTQYF
TRBV6-5	.	TRBJ2-6	.	TGTGCCAGCTGGACCTCTGGGGCCAACGTCCTGACTTTC	CASWTSGANVLTF
TRBV4-1	.	TRBJ1-2	.	TGCGCCAGCAGCCAAGCATATATTCCCAGGTATGGCTACACCTTC	CASSQAYIPRYGYTF
TRBV9	TRBD2	TRBJ2-2	.	TGTGCCAGCAGCGATCTAGCGGGGGGGTTACTCACCGGGGAGCTGTTTTTT	CASSDLAGGLLTGELFF
TRBV6-5	.	TRBJ2-5	once	TGTGCCAGCAGGGTCTATGTAGAGGAGACCCAGTACTTC	CASRVYVEETQYF
TRBV5-4	TRBD1	TRBJ2-3	.	TGTGCCAGCAGGCTGGGGACAGGGGGTAGCACAGATACGCAGTATTTT	CASRLGTGGSTDTQYF
TRBV2	.	TRBJ1-6	.	TGTGCCAGCAGTGACCAGGTCCTCGATAATTCACCCCTCCACTTT	CASSDQVLDNSPLHF
TRBV6-5	.	TRBJ2-3	.	TGTGCCAGCAGTAATCCTTACAGGGACTTTACGCAGTATTTT	CASSNPYRDFTQYF
TRBV19	TRBD1	TRBJ2-7	.	TGTGCCAGTAGCACCTCCGGACAGGGCTACGAGCAGTACTTC	CASSTSGQGYEQYF
TRBV5-1	.	TRBJ1-2	.	TGCGCCAGCAGCTTGGACAGGGAAGGCTACACCTTC	CASSLDREGYTF
TRBV19	.	TRBJ1-1	.	TGTGCCAGTAGCGTAACAGCGTACACTGAAGCTTTCTTT	CASSVTAYTEAFF
TRBV6-5	.	TRBJ2-3	.	TGTGCCAGCAGAAGCACAGATACGCAGTATTTT	CASRSTDTQYF
TRBV3-1/TRBV3-2	.	TRBJ2-7	.	TGTGCCAGCAGCCAAGGACAGGCAGTTGGAGGGGAGCAGTACTTC	CASSQGQAVGGEQYF
TRBV28	TRBD1	TRBJ1-1	.	TGTGCCAGCAGTGCCCGGACAGGCTACATGAACACTGAAGCTTTCTTT	CASSARTGYMNTEAFF
TRBV5-4	TRBD1	TRBJ2-1	few	TGTGCCAGCAGAGCAGACAGGGCGAAGAATGAGCAGTTCTTC	CASRADRAKNEQFF
TRBV19	.	TRBJ2-5	once	TGTGCCAGTAGCAAGGAAAGCGGGACAGAAGAGACCCAGTACTTC	CASSKESGTEETQYF
TRBV7-3	.	TRBJ2-3	few	TGTGCCAGCAGCTTGGCCTCAAACACAGATACGCAGTATTTT	CASSLASNTDTQYF
TRBV2	.	TRBJ2-1	.	TGTGCCAGCAGTGAAGCGCCGGGGGGCTACTACAATGAGCAGTTCTTC	CASSEAPGGYYNEQFF
TRBV27	TRBD1	TRBJ1-2	.	TGTGCCAGCAGTTTAAGGCCCGGACAGGGGAGGAATGGCTACACCTTC	CASSLRPGQGRNGYTF
TRBV14	.	TRBJ1-6	.	TGTGCCAGCAGCGAAGAAAAGGAATATGGACCCCTCCACTTT	CASSEEKEYGPLHF
TRBV6-5	TRBD1	TRBJ1-2	.	TGTGCCAGCAGGAGGACAGGGTATGGCTACACCTTC	CASRRTGYGYTF
TRBV30	.	TRBJ1-1	.	TGTGCCTGCCAAGCCCCGGACAGCCAAGAGACTGAAGCTTTCTTT	CACQAPDSQETEAFF
TRBV27	.	TRBJ2-5	.	TGTGCCAGCAGTTTCTACCCGTCCCAGGGGGAGACCCAGTACTTC	CASSFYPSQGETQYF
TRBV11-2	.	TRBJ2-7	.	TGTGCCAGCAGCCTAGGACAGCCCGGCTACGAGCAGTACTTC	CASSLGQPGYEQYF
TRBV6-6	TRBD1	TRBJ2-7	.	TGTGCCAGCAGTTACCCGGGACAGGGGGCTTACGAGCAGTACTTC	CASSYPGQGAYEQYF